This T cell receptor beta chain was captured by sequencing in a study of T cells in Graves' hyperthyroidism and ophthalmopathy. General study results and limits: Ophthalmopathy was predicted by the model a median of approximately 6.6 months ahead of onset.

This clonotype was seen at least ten times. Antigen specificity is unknown. Trimming cost V 5 bases and J 2 bases, with 16 bases left between them. This CDR3 comprises 15 residues. The TCR beta CDR3 regions underwent amplification using RNA transcripts as the source. The TCR CDR3 was amplified in a first-round RT-PCR using the HTBI primer set. MiXCR, applied by TCRdb to the multiplex PCR reads, yields one record per CDR3 protein. This repertoire shows 550,000 to 600,000 distinct CDR3 sequences, 15% to 20% found once; its top ten account for approximately 18%. Across 18 months, stable Graves' hyperthyroidism was marked by no progression to ophthalmopathy. The study enrolled patients aged 18 to 65 with newly diagnosed hyperthyroidism of under 2 months' duration. Investigators excluded patients with uncontrolled infection, other autoimmune disease, pregnancy or lactation.

Sequencing was done on a sample of blood. The TCR was taken from a woman between 18 and 29 years old with Graves' hyperthyroidism. This chain links TRBV12-3 or TRBV12-4 with TRBJ2-7; a weak D match, TRBD2 (5 bases). The CDR3 is CASSLDSLKPYEQYF. For the CDR3, the DNA is TGTGCCAGCAGTCTGGACTCCCTTAAGCCCTACGAGCAGTACTTC.